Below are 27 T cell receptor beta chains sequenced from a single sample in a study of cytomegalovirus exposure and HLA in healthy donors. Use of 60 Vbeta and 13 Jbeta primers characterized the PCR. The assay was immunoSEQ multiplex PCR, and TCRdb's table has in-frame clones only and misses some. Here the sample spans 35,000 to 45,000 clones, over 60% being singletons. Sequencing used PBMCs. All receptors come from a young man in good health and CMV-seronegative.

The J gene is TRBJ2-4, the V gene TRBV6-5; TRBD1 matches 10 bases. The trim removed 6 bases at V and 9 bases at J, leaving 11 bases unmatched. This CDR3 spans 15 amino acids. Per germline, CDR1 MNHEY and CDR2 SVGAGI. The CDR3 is CASRPGTGVIGIQYF. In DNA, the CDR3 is TGTGCCAGCAGACCCGGGACAGGGGTTATTGGCATTCAGTACTTC.

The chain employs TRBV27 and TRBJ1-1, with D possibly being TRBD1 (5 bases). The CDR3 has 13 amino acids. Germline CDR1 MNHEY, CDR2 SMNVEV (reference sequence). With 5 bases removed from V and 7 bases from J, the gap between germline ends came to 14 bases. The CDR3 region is CASSPGLLLEAFF. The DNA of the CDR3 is TGTGCCAGCAGTCCGGGACTCCTGCTTGAAGCTTTCTTT.

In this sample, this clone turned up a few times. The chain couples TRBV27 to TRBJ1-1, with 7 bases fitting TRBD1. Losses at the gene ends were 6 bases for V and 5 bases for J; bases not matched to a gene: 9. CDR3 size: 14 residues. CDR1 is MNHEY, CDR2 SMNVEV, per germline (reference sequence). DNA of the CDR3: TGTGCCAGCAGCCACAGGGGCAGAGGGACTGAAGCTTTCTTT. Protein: CASSHRGRGTEAFF.

The CDR3 sequence: CATGGVHEQYF. Here the CDR3 DNA reads TGTGCCACCGGAGGGGTCCACGAGCAGTACTTC. This chain uses TRBV15 with TRBJ2-7; possibly TRBD2 for D (6 bases). Germline lookup yields CDR1 LNHNV and CDR2 YYDKDF (reference sequence). Deletions cut 8 bases from V and 5 bases from J, with 10 bases between. This CDR3 comprises 11 residues.

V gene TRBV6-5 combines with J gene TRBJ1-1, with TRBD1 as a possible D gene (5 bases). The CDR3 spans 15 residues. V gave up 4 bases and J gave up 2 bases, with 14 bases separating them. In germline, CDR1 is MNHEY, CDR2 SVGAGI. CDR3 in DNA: TGTGCCAGCAGTTCCAACCTCAGGGTTAACACTGAAGCTTTCTTT. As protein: CASSSNLRVNTEAFF.

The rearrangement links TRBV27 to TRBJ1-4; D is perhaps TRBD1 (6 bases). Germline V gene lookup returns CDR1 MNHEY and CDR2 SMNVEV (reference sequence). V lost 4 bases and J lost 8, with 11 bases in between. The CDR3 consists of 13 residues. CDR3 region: CASSWGRLEKLFF. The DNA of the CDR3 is TGTGCCAGCAGTTGGGGGCGCTTGGAAAAACTGTTTTTT.

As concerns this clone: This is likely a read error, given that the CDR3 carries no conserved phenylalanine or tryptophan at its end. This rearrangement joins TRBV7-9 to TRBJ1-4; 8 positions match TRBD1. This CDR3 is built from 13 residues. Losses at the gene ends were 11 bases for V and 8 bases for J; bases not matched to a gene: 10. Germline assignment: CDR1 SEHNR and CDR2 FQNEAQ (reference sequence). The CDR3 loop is CACQGAVEEKLFV. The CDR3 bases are TGTGCCTGTCAGGGGGCTGTTGAAGAAAAACTGTTTGTT.

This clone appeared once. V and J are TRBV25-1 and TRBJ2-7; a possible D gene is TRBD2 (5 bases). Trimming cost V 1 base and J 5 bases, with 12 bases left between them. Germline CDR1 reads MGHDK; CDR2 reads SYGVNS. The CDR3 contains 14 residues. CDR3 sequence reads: CASSEWGFGNEQYF. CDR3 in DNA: TGTGCCAGCAGTGAATGGGGATTCGGGAACGAGCAGTACTTC.

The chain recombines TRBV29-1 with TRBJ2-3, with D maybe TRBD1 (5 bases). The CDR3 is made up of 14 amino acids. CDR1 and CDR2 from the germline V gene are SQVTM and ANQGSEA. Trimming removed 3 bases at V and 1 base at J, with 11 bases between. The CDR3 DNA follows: TGCAGCGTTGATGTGACAGAACGCACAGATACGCAGTATTTT. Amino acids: CSVDVTERTDTQYF.

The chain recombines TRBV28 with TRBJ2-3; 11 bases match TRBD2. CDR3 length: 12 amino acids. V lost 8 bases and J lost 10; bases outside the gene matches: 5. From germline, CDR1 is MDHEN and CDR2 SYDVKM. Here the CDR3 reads CASATSGVAQYF. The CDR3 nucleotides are TGTGCCAGCGCGACTAGCGGGGTCGCGCAGTATTTT.

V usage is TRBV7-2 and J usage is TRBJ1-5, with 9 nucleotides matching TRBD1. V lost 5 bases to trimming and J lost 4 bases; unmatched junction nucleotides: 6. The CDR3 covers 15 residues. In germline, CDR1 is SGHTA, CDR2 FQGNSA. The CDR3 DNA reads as TGTGCCAGCAGCCCGGACAGGGGTAGTAATCAGCCCCAGCATTTT. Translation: CASSPDRGSNQPQHF.

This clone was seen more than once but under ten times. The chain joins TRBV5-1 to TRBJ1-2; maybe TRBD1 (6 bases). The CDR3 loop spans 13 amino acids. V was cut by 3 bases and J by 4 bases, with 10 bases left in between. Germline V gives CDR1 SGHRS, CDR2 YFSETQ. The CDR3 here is CASSSGQTYGYTF. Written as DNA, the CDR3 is TGCGCCAGCAGCTCAGGACAGACCTATGGCTACACCTTC.

Here the CDR3 reads CASSRGLNYEQYF. The CDR3 bases are TGTGCCAGCAGCCGTGGACTCAACTACGAGCAGTACTTC. The J gene is TRBJ2-7, the V gene TRBV7-2; the D gene is possibly TRBD2 (5 bases). V lost 5 bases, J lost 3 bases, and 11 bases lay in between. Germline lookup yields CDR1 SGHTA and CDR2 FQGNSA. The CDR3 totals 13 residues.

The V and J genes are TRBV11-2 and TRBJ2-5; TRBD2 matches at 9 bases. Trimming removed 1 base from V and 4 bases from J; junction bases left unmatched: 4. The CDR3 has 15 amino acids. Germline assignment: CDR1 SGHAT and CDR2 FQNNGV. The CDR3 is CASSLGGRARETQYF. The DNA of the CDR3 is TGTGCCAGCAGCTTAGGCGGGAGGGCCAGAGAGACCCAGTACTTC.

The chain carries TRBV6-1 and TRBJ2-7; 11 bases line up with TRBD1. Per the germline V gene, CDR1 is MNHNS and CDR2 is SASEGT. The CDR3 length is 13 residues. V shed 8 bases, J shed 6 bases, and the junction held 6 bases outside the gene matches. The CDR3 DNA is TGTGCCAGCCCTCGGACAGGGGGCGGCGAGCAGTACTTC. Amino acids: CASPRTGGGEQYF.

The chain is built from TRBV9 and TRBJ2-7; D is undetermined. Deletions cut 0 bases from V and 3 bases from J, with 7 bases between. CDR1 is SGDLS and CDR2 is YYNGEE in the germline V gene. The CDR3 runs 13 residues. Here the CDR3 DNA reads TGTGCCAGCAGCGTAGACTCGTTCTACGAGCAGTACTTC. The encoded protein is CASSVDSFYEQYF.

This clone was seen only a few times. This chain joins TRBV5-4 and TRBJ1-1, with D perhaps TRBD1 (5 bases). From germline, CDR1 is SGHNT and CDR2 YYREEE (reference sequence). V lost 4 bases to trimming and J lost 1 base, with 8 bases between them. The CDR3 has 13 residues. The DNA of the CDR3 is TGTGCCAGCAGCACGACAGAGAACACTGAAGCTTTCTTT. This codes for CASSTTENTEAFF.

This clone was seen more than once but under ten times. CDR3 sequence: CASSLLSGETQYF. The CDR3 DNA sequence: TGTGCCAGCAGCCTCCTCTCAGGGGAGACCCAGTACTTC. The chain couples TRBV6-5 to TRBJ2-5; D may be TRBD1 (5 bases). V lost 6 bases and J 5 bases, leaving 13 bases between the germline ends. The CDR3 extends over 13 amino acids. The germline V gene has CDR1 MNHEY and CDR2 SVGAGI.

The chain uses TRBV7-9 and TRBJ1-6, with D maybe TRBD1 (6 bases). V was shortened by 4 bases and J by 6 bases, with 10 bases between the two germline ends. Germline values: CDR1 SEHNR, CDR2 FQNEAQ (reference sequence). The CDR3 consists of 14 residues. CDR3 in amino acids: CASSSQGGNSPLHF. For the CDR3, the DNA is TGTGCCAGCAGCTCACAGGGCGGTAATTCACCCCTCCACTTT.

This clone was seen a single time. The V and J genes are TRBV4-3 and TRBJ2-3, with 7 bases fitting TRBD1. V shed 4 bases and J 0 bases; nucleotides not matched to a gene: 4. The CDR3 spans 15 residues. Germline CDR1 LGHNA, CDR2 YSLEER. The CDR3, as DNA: TGCGCCAGCAGCCGACAGGGCGAGAGCACAGATACGCAGTATTTT. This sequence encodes CASSRQGESTDTQYF.

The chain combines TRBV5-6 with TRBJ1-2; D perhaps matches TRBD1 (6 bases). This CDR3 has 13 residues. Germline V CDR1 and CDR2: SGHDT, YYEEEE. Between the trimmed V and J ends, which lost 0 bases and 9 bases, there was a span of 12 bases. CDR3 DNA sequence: TGTGCCAGCAGCTTGGACTCCAGGGGCCGCTACACCTTC. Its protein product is CASSLDSRGRYTF. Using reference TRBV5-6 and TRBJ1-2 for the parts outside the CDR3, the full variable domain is DAGVTQSPTHLIKTRGQQVTLRCSPKSGHDTVSWYQQALGQGPQFIFQYYEEEERQRGNFPDRFSGHQFPNYSSELNVNALLLGDSALYLCASSLDSRGRYTFGSGTRLTVV.

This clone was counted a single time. This CDR3 reads CASSYSTSEAFF. The CDR3, as DNA: TGTGCCAGCAGTTACTCGACATCTGAAGCTTTCTTT. The chain employs TRBV6-5 and TRBJ1-1; D unresolved. The CDR3 is made up of 12 amino acids. V was shortened by 0 bases and J by 6 bases, with 5 bases between the two germline ends. In germline, CDR1 is MNHEY, CDR2 SVGAGI.

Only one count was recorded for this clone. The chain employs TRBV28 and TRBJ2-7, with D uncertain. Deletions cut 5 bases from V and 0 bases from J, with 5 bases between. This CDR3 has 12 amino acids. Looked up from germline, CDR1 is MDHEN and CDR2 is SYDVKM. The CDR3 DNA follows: TGTGCCAGCAGTCTTCCCTCCTACGAGCAGTACTTC. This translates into CASSLPSYEQYF.

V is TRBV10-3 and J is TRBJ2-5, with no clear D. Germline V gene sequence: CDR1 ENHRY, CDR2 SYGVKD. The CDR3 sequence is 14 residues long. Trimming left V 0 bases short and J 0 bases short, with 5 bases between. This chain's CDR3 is CAISESTDQETQYF. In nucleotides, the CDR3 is TGTGCCATCAGTGAGTCCACAGACCAAGAGACCCAGTACTTC.

CDR3 loop: CASSYPGQSSYEQYF. CDR3 in DNA: TGTGCCAGCAGTTACCCGGGACAGAGCTCCTACGAGCAGTACTTC. The rearrangement uses TRBV6-6 and TRBJ2-7; the match to TRBD1 covers 7 bases. V lost 2 bases to trimming and J lost 0 bases; unmatched junction nucleotides: 4. The CDR3 length is 15 residues. Per germline, CDR1 MNHNY and CDR2 SVGAGI (reference sequence).

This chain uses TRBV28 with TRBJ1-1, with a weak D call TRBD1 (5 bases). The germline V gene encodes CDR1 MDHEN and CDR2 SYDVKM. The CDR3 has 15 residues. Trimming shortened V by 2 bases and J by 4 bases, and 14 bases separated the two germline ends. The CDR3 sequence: CASSLGGASSTEAFF. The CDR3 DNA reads TGTGCCAGCAGTTTAGGAGGGGCGTCGAGCACTGAAGCTTTCTTT.

CDR3: CASSGRGSAYEQYF. The DNA for the CDR3 is TGTGCCAGCAGTGGCAGGGGAAGCGCCTACGAGCAGTACTTC. This rearrangement joins TRBV6-1 to TRBJ2-7, with D possibly matching TRBD1 (6 bases). This CDR3 region has 14 residues. Per the germline V gene, CDR1 is MNHNS and CDR2 is SASEGT. Trimming took off 4 bases at V and 2 bases at J, with 12 bases between the two ends.